The rows below give T cell receptor beta chains drawn from one sample of a study of T-cell reconstitution after alpha-beta-depleted transplantation in children. MiXCR, applied by TCRdb to the PCR reads, yields one record per CDR3 protein. The sample includes some 240,000 distinct CDR3 sequences, 9.7% of them seen just once. This sample comprised PBMCs from the stem cell graft donor, obtained from the stem cell graft. The source of these receptors is a human donor who donated a stem cell graft to a child with SCID. Both conserved end residues are part of each CDR3. A D gene is named only where the DNA matches it firmly. Rows may omit the clone size; those that give it use once, few, many or a size class.

>TRBJ2-1|TRBV7-9|-|many
TGTGCCAGCAGCAGGGCGGATAGGTCCAGGGGTGAGCAGTTCTTC
CASSRADRSRGEQFF
>TRBJ2-3|TRBV27|TRBD2|few
TGTGCCAGCAGTTTACGAAGACTAGCTACCACAGATACGCAGTATTTT
CASSLRRLATTDTQYF
>TRBJ2-7|TRBV5-1|-|many
TGCGCCAGCAGCTTGGCGGGGGAAGGCTACGAGCAGTACTTC
CASSLAGEGYEQYF
>TRBJ2-1|TRBV20-1|-|-
TGCAGTGCCCAAGATGCCCACTCCTACAATGAGCAGTTCTTC
CSAQDAHSYNEQFF
>TRBJ2-2|TRBV7-2|-|many
TGTGCCAGCAGCCACCCTACCGGGGAGCTGTTTTTT
CASSHPTGELFF
>TRBJ2-3|TRBV6-5|TRBD2|many
TGTGCCAGCAGTTGGGGACTAGCGGGGACAGATACGCAGTATTTT
CASSWGLAGTDTQYF
>TRBJ2-1|TRBV5-1|-|many
TGCGCCAGCAGCTGGGTAGGGACTTACAATGAGCAGTTCTTC
CASSWVGTYNEQFF
>TRBJ1-2|TRBV7-6|TRBD1|few
TGTGCCAGCAGCCCGGGACAGGGGGCCTCTGGCTACACCTTC
CASSPGQGASGYTF
>TRBJ1-4|TRBV4-1|TRBD1|many
TGCGCCAGCAGCCAGGGACAGGGGGGTGCAACTAATGAAAAACTGTTTTTT
CASSQGQGGATNEKLFF
>TRBJ1-5|TRBV19|-|many
TGTGCCAGCACCCGTGGCTATAGCAATCAGCCCCAGCATTTT
CASTRGYSNQPQHF
>TRBJ1-4|TRBV29-1|-|many
TGCAGCGTTCTCGACGTAGTAGAAAAACTGTTTTTT
CSVLDVVEKLFF
>TRBJ1-4|TRBV20-1|-|many
TGCAGTGCTAGGCCTAATAAGGACGGAGGGAATGAAAAACTGTTTTTT
CSARPNKDGGNEKLFF
>TRBJ1-3|TRBV4-3|-|many
TGCGCCAGCAGCCAAGCGGCCGCGGCGACGGCTGGAAACACCATATATTTT
CASSQAAAATAGNTIYF
>TRBJ2-5|TRBV7-9|-|many
TGTGCCAGCAACCCCGTGGGGCGAGAGACCCAGTACTTC
CASNPVGRETQYF
>TRBJ1-2|TRBV7-3|-|many
TGTGCCAGCAGCTCAGGGTATGGCTACACCTTC
CASSSGYGYTF
>TRBJ2-6|TRBV4-1|-|many
TGCGCCAGCAGCCAAGATCCGGCAGGATCGCCCTCTGGGGCCAACGTCCTGACTTTC
CASSQDPAGSPSGANVLTF
>TRBJ2-7|TRBV5-1|-|many
TGCGCCAGCAGCTTGGGGCAGGGCTTTTTCTACGAGCAGTACTTC
CASSLGQGFFYEQYF
>TRBJ2-7|TRBV5-6|-|many
TGTGCCAGCAGCTTGGAGTTCGGTTCGGCCTACGAGCAGTACTTC
CASSLEFGSAYEQYF
>TRBJ1-6|TRBV7-2|-|many
TGTGCCAGCAGCTTGGGACCGGGGAATTCACCCCTCCACTTT
CASSLGPGNSPLHF
>TRBJ1-5|TRBV20-1|-|many
TGCAGTGCTAGACTTGCGGGTAATCAGCCCCAGCATTTT
CSARLAGNQPQHF
>TRBJ2-7|TRBV7-2|-|-
TGTGCCAGCAGCTTAAGAGGGCTCAACGAGCAGTACTTC
CASSLRGLNEQYF
>TRBJ1-4|TRBV5-1|-|many
TGCGCCAGCAGCCCAACAGGGATAAGGGGTGAAAAACTGTTTTTT
CASSPTGIRGEKLFF
>TRBJ2-2|TRBV4-2|-|many
TGTGCCAGCAGCCAATGGGGGCGCGGCACCGGGGAGCTGTTTTTT
CASSQWGRGTGELFF
>TRBJ2-7|TRBV2|TRBD1|-
TGTGCCAGCAGTGAACCGGACAGGGGACCCTACGAGCAGTACTTC
CASSEPDRGPYEQYF
>TRBJ1-1|TRBV3-1|-|many
TGTGCCAGCAGCCAAGCAGGAGGCACTGAAGCTTTCTTT
CASSQAGGTEAFF
>TRBJ1-5|TRBV4-2|-|many
TGTGCCAGCAGCCAAGATATGAATCAGCCCCAGCATTTT
CASSQDMNQPQHF
>TRBJ1-2|TRBV14|-|-
TGTGCCAGCACCCCAGGGACGGGGGGCTACACCTTC
CASTPGTGGYTF
>TRBJ2-4|TRBV5-1|TRBD1|many
TGCGCCAGCAGCTTGGGGACAGGGGTGGACATTCAGTACTTC
CASSLGTGVDIQYF
>TRBJ1-1|TRBV18|TRBD1|-
TGTGCCAGCTCACCCGGGACAGGGCTCCCTGAAGCTTTCTTT
CASSPGTGLPEAFF
>TRBJ1-5|TRBV27|TRBD1|many
TGTGCCAGCAGGAGGACAGGGGCCCGTACAGAGCATTTT
CASRRTGARTEHF
>TRBJ1-1|TRBV20-1|-|many
TGCAGTGCCCTGGACCTTTTAGCTTTCTTT
CSALDLLAFF
>TRBJ1-2|TRBV5-6|TRBD1|-
TGTGCCAGCAGCTGGGATACGGAGGGACAGACCTATCCTAACTATGGCTACACCTTC
CASSWDTEGQTYPNYGYTF
>TRBJ1-4|TRBV15|TRBD1|many
TGTGCCACCAGCAGAGGGGACAGGGATGAAAAACTGTTTTTT
CATSRGDRDEKLFF
>TRBJ2-7|TRBV11-1|TRBD1|many
TGTGCCAGCAGCTTAAGGCCCAGACAGGGGGCCTACGAGCAGTACTTC
CASSLRPRQGAYEQYF
>TRBJ2-7|TRBV12-3/TRBV12-4|-|many
TGTGCCAGCAGACGAGGGATTAGCTCCTACGAGCAGTACTTC
CASRRGISSYEQYF
>TRBJ1-6|TRBV6-5|-|-
TGTGCCAGCAGTTACACGGAGAATTCACCCCTCCACTTT
CASSYTENSPLHF
>TRBJ1-4|TRBV5-1|-|few
TGCGCCAGCAGCCCACAGAAGCCTATTGAAAAACTGTTTTTT
CASSPQKPIEKLFF
>TRBJ1-1|TRBV12-3/TRBV12-4|TRBD1|many
TGTGCCAGCAGTTTTATAGGGGGCCCGGGGGCGCGGGACACTGAAGCTTTCTTT
CASSFIGGPGARDTEAFF
>TRBJ1-5|TRBV6-5|-|many
TGTGCCAGCAGTTACTCACAGGGTAGAAATCAGCCCCAGCATTTT
CASSYSQGRNQPQHF
>TRBJ1-5|TRBV10-3|-|many
TGTGCCATCAGTGAGGGGGGCCCACTTTCCAATCAGCCCCAGCATTTT
CAISEGGPLSNQPQHF
>TRBJ2-1|TRBV12-3/TRBV12-4|TRBD2|few
TGTGCCTTCTGTTTAGGGGGACTAGCGGGGGGTAGGTACAATGAGCAGTTCTTC
CAFCLGGLAGGRYNEQFF
>TRBJ2-7|TRBV5-1|TRBD1|many
TGCGCCAGCAGCCACGGGACAGTTGCCTACGAGCAGTACTTC
CASSHGTVAYEQYF
>TRBJ2-5|TRBV12-3/TRBV12-4|-|many
TGTGCCAGCAGACAGGACATTCAAGAGACCCAGTACTTC
CASRQDIQETQYF
>TRBJ2-5|TRBV5-1|TRBD1|many
TGCGCCAGCAGCTTGGTTCCGGACAGGGGACAAGAGACCCAGTACTTC
CASSLVPDRGQETQYF
>TRBJ1-1|TRBV7-9|-|many
TGTGCCAGCAGCTTCTCAGGGGTGAACACTGAAGCTTTCTTT
CASSFSGVNTEAFF
>TRBJ2-5|TRBV5-6|TRBD1|many
TGTGCCAGCAGCAGAAGGACAGGGGGAGAGACCCAGTACTTC
CASSRRTGGETQYF
>TRBJ1-6|TRBV7-9|-|many
TGTGCCAGCAGCTTAGAAATGGGGATGGCACAATCCTATAATTCACCCCTCCACTTT
CASSLEMGMAQSYNSPLHF
>TRBJ2-5|TRBV4-3|-|many
TGCGCCAGCAGCCAAGACGGTCGAGAGACCCAGTACTTC
CASSQDGRETQYF
>TRBJ1-6|TRBV20-1|-|many
TGCAGTGCTAGAGGTTCGGCAGCATCTTATAATTCACCCCTCCACTTT
CSARGSAASYNSPLHF
>TRBJ2-2|TRBV3-1|-|many
TGTGCCAGCAGCCAACATTCTAGACTGCGGGCCGGGGAGCTGTTTTTT
CASSQHSRLRAGELFF
>TRBJ2-1|TRBV6-5|-|many
TGTGCCAGCAGTTACCAGGGGGGGGGCTCCTACAATGAGCAGTTCTTC
CASSYQGGGSYNEQFF
>TRBJ2-1|TRBV7-8|-|many
TGTGCCAGCAGCTTACGGGCATACAATGAGCAGTTCTTC
CASSLRAYNEQFF
>TRBJ2-1|TRBV5-1|-|many
TGCGCCAGCAGCATAACAGGTTACAATGAGCAGTTCTTC
CASSITGYNEQFF
>TRBJ1-1|TRBV5-1|-|many
TGCGCCAGCAGCTTGGGACCCCGCCAAGCTTTCTTT
CASSLGPRQAFF
>TRBJ1-5|TRBV12-3/TRBV12-4|-|many
TGTGCCAGCAGTTTAGCGTCGCCGGAAGGGATCAATCAGCCCCAGCATTTT
CASSLASPEGINQPQHF
>TRBJ1-6|TRBV2|-|many
TGTGCCAGCAGTGTTGGGGTTTCACCCCTCCACTTT
CASSVGVSPLHF